What follows are 29 T cell receptor beta chains derived from one specimen sequenced in a study of T cell repertoires in cytomegalovirus infection. TCRdb fed the reads into MiXCR, producing one record per CDR3 protein. The data contain 900,000 to 950,000 distinct CDR3 sequences, approximately 30% of them singletons. The antigens these receptors bind are not known. This specimen consisted of cultured CD8+ T cells from PBMCs, obtained from culture after CMV antigen stimulation. The source is a human donor in good health (CMV status not recorded). Some clones in this sample may be carry-over from other donors' samples.

This sequence joins TRBV27 and TRBJ2-2; the match to TRBD2 covers 9 bases. CDR3 length: 15 amino acids. The germline V gene has CDR1 MNHEY and CDR2 SMNVEV (reference sequence). J gave up 3 bases and V 6 bases, and 5 bases lay outside the gene matches. This chain's CDR3 is CASSYSGGHTGELFF. The CDR3 DNA is TGTGCCAGCAGCTATAGCGGGGGTCACACCGGGGAGCTGTTTTTT.

The chain uses TRBV6-6 and TRBJ1-1; no clear D. The CDR3 spans 17 residues. V was pared by 5 bases and J by 4 bases, with 23 bases between. Germline V gene lookup returns CDR1 MNHNY and CDR2 SVGAGI (reference sequence). The CDR3 nucleotides are TGTGCCAGCAGTGTCTTCAGGAGCCAACTAAGAAGCACTGAAGCTTTCTTT. Translated, it gives CASSVFRSQLRSTEAFF.

This clonotype was counted a few times. V gene TRBV5-4 combines with J gene TRBJ2-7; tentative D call: TRBD2 (5 bases). Per germline, CDR1 SGHNT and CDR2 YYREEE (reference sequence). Trimming left V 2 bases short and J 5 bases short, with 14 bases between. The CDR3 sequence is 14 residues long. The CDR3 spells CASSLRGSDHEQYV. DNA for the CDR3: TGTGCCAGCAGCTTACGGGGTTCGGACCACGAGCAGTACGTC.

J is TRBJ1-5 and V is TRBV6-2 or TRBV6-3, with D possibly matching TRBD1 (5 bases). Trimming cost V 2 bases and J 4 bases, with 9 bases left between them. Per the germline V gene, CDR1 is MNHEY and CDR2 is SVGEGT. The CDR3 consists of 14 residues. CDR3 sequence reads: CASSYPRVNQPQHF. Written as DNA, the CDR3 is TGTGCCAGCAGTTACCCCAGGGTGAATCAGCCCCAGCATTTT.

The CDR3 DNA sequence: TGTGCCAGCAGCGGGCAAGGGGGCTCTTTCGTTAATGAAAAACTGTTTTTT. Translation: CASSGQGGSFVNEKLFF. The J gene is TRBJ1-4, the V gene TRBV2, with 7 bases identical to TRBD1. This CDR3 is 17 amino acids long. Germline V gene sequence: CDR1 SNHLY, CDR2 FYNNEI. V shed 6 bases and J 4 bases; nucleotides not matched to a gene: 14.

The chain couples TRBV6-1 to TRBJ2-7, with TRBD1 identical over 11 bases. The CDR3 totals 14 residues. Germline CDR1 is MNHNS and CDR2 is SASEGT. V gave up 7 bases and J gave up 7 bases; unmatched junction bases: 9. CDR3 sequence reads: CASKGTGGRWEQYV. In DNA, the CDR3 is TGTGCCAGCAAAGGGACAGGGGGTCGTTGGGAGCAGTACGTC.

The rearrangement uses TRBV12-3 or TRBV12-4 and TRBJ1-4, with D possibly TRBD1 on 5 matching bases. The CDR3 loop spans 16 amino acids. Deletions cut 8 bases from V and 0 bases from J, with 16 bases between. Written as DNA, the CDR3 is TGTGCCAGCTGTGGTTTAAGGGGACCAACTAATGAAAAACTGTTTTTT. Protein product: CASCGLRGPTNEKLFF.

The V and J genes are TRBV2 and TRBJ2-1; no clear D gene. This CDR3 has 8 residues. Germline CDR1 reads SNHLY; CDR2 reads FYNNEI. V lost 3 bases to trimming and J lost 15 bases, with 3 bases between them. The CDR3 region has the DNA TGTGCCAGCAGTGACTTGTTCTTC. Protein sequence: CASSDLFF. Based on the CDR3 plus reference TRBV2 and TRBJ2-1, the full variable domain is EPEVTQTPSHQVTQMGQEVILRCVPISNHLYFYWYRQILGQKVEFLVSFYNNEISEKSEIFDDQFSVERPDGSNFTLKIRSTKLEDSAMYFCASSDLFFGPGTRLTVL.

This chain uses TRBV15 with TRBJ1-2; perhaps TRBD1 as D (6 bases). Germline V gene lookup returns CDR1 LNHNV and CDR2 YYDKDF (reference sequence). Deletions cut 5 bases from V and 4 bases from J, with 14 bases between. This CDR3 is 14 amino acids long. CDR3 sequence: CATSRAGQGYGYTF. The CDR3 DNA reads as TGTGCCACCAGCCGAGCGGGACAAGGCTATGGCTACACCTTC.

This chain joins TRBV10-2 and TRBJ2-3, with D hard to call. In germline, CDR1 is WSHSY, CDR2 SAAADI. CDR3 size: 14 residues. The V gene lost 0 bases and the J gene lost 1 base, with 5 bases spanning the gap. CDR3 in DNA: TGCGCCAGCAGTGAGTCGCACGGCACAGATACGCAGTATTTT. This sequence encodes CASSESHGTDTQYF.

This clonotype was detected many times. V and J are TRBV7-8 and TRBJ2-7; 7 nucleotides line up with TRBD1. CDR1 and CDR2 (germline): SGHVS, FQNEAQ. The V and J ends lost 1 base and 1 base, in that order; junction bases with no gene match: 13. The CDR3 is made up of 18 amino acids. The CDR3 spells CASSLEVFSYRGSYEQYV. The DNA for the CDR3 is TGTGCCAGCAGCTTAGAGGTCTTCTCATACAGGGGATCCTACGAGCAGTACGTC.

This clonotype was seen a few times. This chain joins TRBV7-9 and TRBJ2-7; TRBD1 agrees at 9 bases. Germline trimming cut 5 bases from V and 6 bases from J; bases unmatched to any gene: 5. Germline values: CDR1 SEHNR, CDR2 FQNEAQ (reference sequence). CDR3 size: 13 residues. The CDR3 loop is CASSIGTGREQYV. In DNA form, the CDR3 reads TGTGCCAGCAGCATTGGGACAGGGCGCGAGCAGTACGTC.

In its sample, this clonotype was seen many times. The CDR3 nucleotides are TGTGCCAGCAGCTTCGAGACTAGTAACGAGCAGTACTTC. It yields the protein CASSFETSNEQYF. The chain carries TRBV7-9 and TRBJ2-7; possibly TRBD2 for D (6 bases). The CDR3 consists of 13 residues. Germline loops: CDR1 SEHNR, CDR2 FQNEAQ (reference sequence). V was cut by 3 bases and J by 5 bases, with 11 bases left in between.

This chain uses TRBV14 with TRBJ1-2; no clear D. The V gene's germline CDR1 is SGHDN and CDR2 FVKESK. Trimming pared 0 bases from V and 4 bases from J, leaving 15 bases between. The CDR3 has 16 amino acids. The CDR3 here is CASSQDRVGICYGYTF. DNA for the CDR3: TGTGCCAGCAGCCAAGATCGGGTGGGGATATGCTATGGCTACACCTTC.

V is TRBV27 and J is TRBJ1-2; D is perhaps TRBD1 (5 bases). The V gene lost 4 bases and the J gene lost 10 bases, with 13 bases spanning the gap. The CDR3 covers 12 residues. Germline-derived CDR1 and CDR2 are MNHEY and SMNVEV (reference sequence). The CDR3 bases are TGTGCCAGCAGTTCGGGACTCCGGGACTACACCTTC. As protein: CASSSGLRDYTF.

This clonotype showed up just a few times. A much larger clone lies one base from this, so it may be a read error. The chain carries TRBV7-9 and TRBJ1-1; tentative D call: TRBD1 (6 bases). Germline V gene sequence: CDR1 SEHNR, CDR2 FQNEAQ (reference sequence). The CDR3 loop spans 15 amino acids. The ends were cut back, 5 bases at V and 1 base at J, with 14 bases in the middle. CDR3 sequence (DNA): TGTGCCAGCAGCCCCTTGACAGGCTGGAACACTGAAGCTTTCTTT. As protein: CASSPLTGWNTEAFF.

This clonotype has ten or more counts. The chain carries TRBV12-3 or TRBV12-4 and TRBJ2-7; D not certain. Trimming removed 6 bases from V and 0 bases from J, with 6 bases in between. The CDR3 consists of 12 residues. DNA for the CDR3: TGTGCCAGCAGCCCTACCTCCTACGAGCAGTACTTC. Its translation is CASSPTSYEQYF.

Regarding this clonotype: One junction end disagrees with the germline gene, perhaps due to a read error. This chain links TRBV25-1 with TRBJ1-2; D is unclear. CDR3 length: 10 residues. CDR1 and CDR2 from the germline V gene are MGHDK and SYGVNS. CDR3 region: CATADRALYF. DNA for the CDR3: TGTGCCACAGCAGATCGGGCCCTGTACTTC.

The chain has TRBV27 and TRBJ1-5; D gene uncertain. The CDR3 sequence is 14 residues long. Germline V CDR1 and CDR2: MNHEY, SMNVEV (reference sequence). Trimming stripped 1 base from V and 8 bases from J, with 12 bases between. CDR3 in amino acids: CASSLFASAEPQHF. DNA for the CDR3: TGTGCCAGCAGTTTATTCGCCTCCGCGGAGCCCCAGCATTTT.

The V call is TRBV18, the J call TRBJ1-1; D remains ambiguous. Trimming pared 3 bases from V and 1 base from J, leaving 12 bases between. Per the germline V gene, CDR1 is KGHSH and CDR2 is LQKENI. This CDR3 region has 15 residues. This CDR3 reads CASSPNQDSNTEAFF. The CDR3 region has the DNA TGTGCCAGCTCACCTAATCAAGATTCGAACACTGAAGCTTTCTTT. Supplemented by reference TRBV18 and TRBJ1-1, the full variable domain reads NAGVMQNPRHLVRRRGQEARLRCSPMKGHSHVYWYRQLPEEGLKFMVYLQKENIIDESGMPKERFSAEFPKEGPSILRIQQVVRGDSAAYFCASSPNQDSNTEAFFGQGTRLTVV.

The chain recombines TRBV5-5 with TRBJ2-7; possible D gene TRBD1, 6 bases. Trimming stripped 4 bases from V and 6 bases from J, with 14 bases between. CDR3 length: 13 amino acids. From germline, CDR1 is SGHKS and CDR2 YYEKEE (reference sequence). The CDR3 spells CASSMAPDSEQYF. CDR3 nucleotides: TGTGCCAGCAGCATGGCACCGGACAGCGAGCAGTACTTC. Full variable domain (outside the CDR3, taken from reference TRBV5-5 and TRBJ2-7): DAGVTQSPTHLIKTRGQQVTLRCSPISGHKSVSWYQQVLGQGPQFIFQYYEKEERGRGNFPDRFSARQFPNYSSELNVNALLLGDSALYLCASSMAPDSEQYFGPGTRLTVT.

The CDR3 reads CSAWGSGSGANVLTF. The DNA of the CDR3 is TGCAGCGCTTGGGGGTCCGGCTCTGGGGCCAACGTCCTGACTTTC. The V gene is TRBV20-1, the J gene TRBJ2-6, with D perhaps assigned TRBD1 or TRBD2 (5 bases each). From germline, CDR1 is DFQATT and CDR2 SNEGSKA (reference sequence). The CDR3 sequence is 15 residues long.

The rearrangement links TRBV28 to TRBJ2-7; D gene uncertain. The V end was cut by 3 bases, the J end by 7 bases, with 13 bases between. The CDR3 runs 13 residues. CDR1 and CDR2 (germline): MDHEN, SYDVKM. The CDR3 DNA is TGTGCCAGCAGTTTCCCCCTCCCTACGGAGCAGTACTTC. Amino acid sequence: CASSFPLPTEQYF.

This clonotype was recorded many times. The J gene is TRBJ1-3, the V gene TRBV7-9; no clear D. V was trimmed by 1 base and J by 0 bases, leaving 10 bases between them. Germline V gives CDR1 SEHNR, CDR2 FQNEAQ (reference sequence). This CDR3 contains 16 residues. The CDR3 spells CASSLDLRVSGNTIYF. The CDR3 bases are TGTGCCAGCAGCTTAGACCTCCGGGTCTCTGGAAACACCATATATTTT.

CDR3 sequence: CATSREGAGAETQYF. CDR3 DNA: TGTGCCACCAGCAGAGAGGGGGCAGGGGCAGAGACCCAGTACTTC. The chain carries TRBV15 and TRBJ2-5; D possibly corresponds to TRBD1 (6 bases). Between the trimmed V and J ends, which lost 0 bases and 4 bases, there was a span of 12 bases. CDR1 and CDR2 (germline): LNHNV, YYDKDF (reference sequence). The CDR3 sequence is 15 residues long.

This clonotype was seen a few times. V is TRBV7-9 and J is TRBJ1-1; 11 bases agree with TRBD1. The length of the CDR3 is 16 residues. Per the germline V gene, CDR1 is SEHNR and CDR2 is FQNEAQ (reference sequence). V lost 5 bases to trimming and J lost 4 bases; unmatched junction nucleotides: 9. The CDR3 protein is CASSGGQGASVTEAFF. The CDR3 coding sequence is TGTGCCAGCAGCGGAGGACAGGGGGCGAGCGTCACTGAAGCTTTCTTT.

This clonotype was recorded a few times. The chain's CDR3 is CASSQGTGVEEKLFF. DNA for the CDR3: TGCGCCAGCAGCCAAGGCACGGGGGTGGAAGAAAAACTGTTTTTT. The rearrangement joins TRBV4-1 to TRBJ1-4; D might be TRBD1 (5 bases). Germline V gene data show CDR1 as MGHRA and CDR2 as YSYEKL. There are 15 residues in the CDR3. With 1 base removed from V and 8 bases from J, the gap between germline ends came to 14 bases.

This clonotype was detected only a few times. The rearrangement uses TRBV4-2 and TRBJ2-5, with D possibly being TRBD1 (5 bases). V lost 3 bases and J 5 bases, leaving 13 bases between the germline ends. The germline V gene has CDR1 LGHNA and CDR2 YNFKEQ. The CDR3 totals 14 residues. The CDR3 DNA reads as TGTGCCAGCAGCCACCCCGGTAAGGGGGAGACCCAGTACTTC. Translated: CASSHPGKGETQYF.

The chain couples TRBV12-3 or TRBV12-4 to TRBJ1-1, with D hard to call. The CDR3 contains 14 residues. V was trimmed by 7 bases and J by 1 base, leaving 13 bases between them. The CDR3 sequence: CASNMPGSNTEAFF. The CDR3 region has the DNA TGTGCCAGCAATATGCCCGGGTCGAACACTGAAGCTTTCTTT.